The present T cell receptor (beta chain) was sequenced within a study of blood T cell repertoires in COVID-19. Only one count was recorded for this clone. Profiled with immunoSEQ multiplex PCR; TCRdb holds only in-frame clones, not every one. Of some 50,000 clones in the sample, approximately 95% were seen once. Trimming removed 4 bases from V and 5 bases from J; junction bases left unmatched: 11. This CDR3 has 15 residues. Germline CDR1 SGDLS, CDR2 YYNGEE. The sample taken for sequencing was peripheral blood. The receptor was derived from a man in his 60s with COVID-19, enrolled during active disease. The chain is built from TRBV9 and TRBJ2-7; 8 positions match TRBD2. The CDR3 nucleotides read TGTGCCAGCAGCTCCGGGGTAGCGGGATTCAACGAGCAGTACTTC. Translated: CASSSGVAGFNEQYF. The variable domain in full, with the rest retrieved from reference TRBV9 and TRBJ2-7, is DSGVTQTPKHLITATGQRVTLRCSPRSGDLSVYWYQQSLDQGLQFLIQYYNGEERAKGNILERFSAQQFPDLHSELNLSSLELGDSALYFCASSSGVAGFNEQYFGPGTRLTVT.